This T cell receptor beta chain was identified during a study of cytomegalovirus exposure and HLA in healthy donors. Between the trimmed V and J ends, which lost 4 bases and 8 bases, there was a span of 21 bases. This CDR3 spans 15 amino acids. The germline gives CDR1 SGHRS, CDR2 YFSETQ. Here immunoSEQ multiplex PCR was the method, and the copy in TCRdb shows in-frame clones only, minus some. This sample has 280,000 or so clones, with around 89% found just once. The source material was PBMCs. This chain connects TRBV5-1 to TRBJ1-2; TRBD1 might be the D (5 bases). The TCR sequence derives from a woman aged 18-29 years in good health and CMV-seronegative. CDR3 bases: TGCGCCAGCAGCGACCAGACCACGAACAGGCGGGGCTACACCTTC. As protein: CASSDQTTNRRGYTF.